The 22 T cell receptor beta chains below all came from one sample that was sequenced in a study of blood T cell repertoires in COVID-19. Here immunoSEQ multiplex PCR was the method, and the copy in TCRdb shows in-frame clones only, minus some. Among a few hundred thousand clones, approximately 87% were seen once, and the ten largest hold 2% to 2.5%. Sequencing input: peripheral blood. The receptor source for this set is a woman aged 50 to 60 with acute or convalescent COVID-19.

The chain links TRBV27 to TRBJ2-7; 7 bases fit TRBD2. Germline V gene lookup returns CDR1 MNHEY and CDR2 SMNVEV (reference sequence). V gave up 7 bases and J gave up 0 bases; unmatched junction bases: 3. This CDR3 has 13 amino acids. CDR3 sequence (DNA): TGTGCCAGCACCAGCGGGGACTCCTACGAGCAGTACTTC. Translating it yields CASTSGDSYEQYF.

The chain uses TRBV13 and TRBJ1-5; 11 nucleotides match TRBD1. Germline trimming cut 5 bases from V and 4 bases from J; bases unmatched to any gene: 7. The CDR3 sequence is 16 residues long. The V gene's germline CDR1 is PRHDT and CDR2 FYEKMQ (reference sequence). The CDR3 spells CASSQGQGAFNQPQHF. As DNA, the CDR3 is TGTGCCAGCAGCCAAGGACAGGGGGCTTTTAATCAGCCCCAGCATTTT. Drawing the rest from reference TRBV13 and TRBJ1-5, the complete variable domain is AAGVIQSPRHLIKEKRETATLKCYPIPRHDTVYWYQQGPGQDPQFLISFYEKMQSDKGSIPDRFSAQQFSDYHSELNMSSLELGDSALYFCASSQGQGAFNQPQHFGDGTRLSIL.

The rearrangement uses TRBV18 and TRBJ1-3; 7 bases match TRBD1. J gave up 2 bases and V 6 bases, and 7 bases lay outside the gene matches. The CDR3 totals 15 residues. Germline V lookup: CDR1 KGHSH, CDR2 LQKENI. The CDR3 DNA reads TGTGCCAGCTCTCTCGACAGGGCCCCTGGAAACACCATATATTTT. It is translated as CASSLDRAPGNTIYF.

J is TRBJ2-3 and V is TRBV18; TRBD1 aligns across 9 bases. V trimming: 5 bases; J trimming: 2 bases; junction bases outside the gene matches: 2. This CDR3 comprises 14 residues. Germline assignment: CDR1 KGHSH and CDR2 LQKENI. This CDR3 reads CASSRTGDTDTQYF. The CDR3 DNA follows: TGTGCCAGCTCAAGGACAGGGGACACAGATACGCAGTATTTT.

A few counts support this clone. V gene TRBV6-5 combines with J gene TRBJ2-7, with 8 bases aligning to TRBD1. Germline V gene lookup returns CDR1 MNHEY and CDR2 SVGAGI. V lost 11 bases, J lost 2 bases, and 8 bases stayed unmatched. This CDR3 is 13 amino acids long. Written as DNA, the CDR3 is TGTGCCGCAGGGGACAGGAGAACCTACGAGCAGTACTTC. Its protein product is CAAGDRRTYEQYF.

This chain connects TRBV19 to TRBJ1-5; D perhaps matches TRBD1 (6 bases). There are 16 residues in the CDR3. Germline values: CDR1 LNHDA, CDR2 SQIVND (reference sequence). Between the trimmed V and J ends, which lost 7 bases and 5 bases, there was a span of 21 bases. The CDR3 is CASISHGGALDQPQHF. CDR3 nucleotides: TGTGCCAGTATTTCCCATGGGGGGGCCCTCGATCAGCCCCAGCATTTT.

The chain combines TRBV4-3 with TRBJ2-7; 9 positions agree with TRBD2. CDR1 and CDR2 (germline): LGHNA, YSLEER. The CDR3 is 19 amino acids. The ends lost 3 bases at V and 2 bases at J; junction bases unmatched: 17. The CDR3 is CASSQGSSGSGRGTYEQYF. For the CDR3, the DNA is TGCGCCAGCAGCCAGGGGTCTTCGGGTAGCGGGAGAGGGACCTACGAGCAGTACTTC.

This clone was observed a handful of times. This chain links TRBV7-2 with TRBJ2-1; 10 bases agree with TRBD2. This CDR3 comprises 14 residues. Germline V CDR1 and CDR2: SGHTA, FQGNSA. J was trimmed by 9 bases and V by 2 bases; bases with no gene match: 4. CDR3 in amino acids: CASSLSGREAEQFF. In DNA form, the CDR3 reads TGTGCCAGCAGCTTAAGCGGGAGGGAGGCTGAGCAGTTCTTC.

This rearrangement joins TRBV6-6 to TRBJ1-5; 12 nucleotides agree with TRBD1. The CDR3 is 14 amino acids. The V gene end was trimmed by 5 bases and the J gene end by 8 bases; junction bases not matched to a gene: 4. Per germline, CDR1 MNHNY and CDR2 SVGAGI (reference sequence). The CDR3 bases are TGTGCCAGCAGTGGGACAGGGGGCGGGGAGCCCCAGCATTTT. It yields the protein CASSGTGGGEPQHF.

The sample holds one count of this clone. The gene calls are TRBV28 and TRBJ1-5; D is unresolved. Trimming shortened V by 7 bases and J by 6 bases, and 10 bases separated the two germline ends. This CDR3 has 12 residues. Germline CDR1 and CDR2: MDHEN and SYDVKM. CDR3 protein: CASTVRGQPQHF. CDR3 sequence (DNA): TGTGCCAGCACTGTGCGGGGTCAGCCCCAGCATTTT.

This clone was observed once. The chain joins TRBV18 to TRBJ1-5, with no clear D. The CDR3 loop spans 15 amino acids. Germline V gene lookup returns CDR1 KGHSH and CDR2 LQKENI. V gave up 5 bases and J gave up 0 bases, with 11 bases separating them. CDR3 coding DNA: TGTGCCAGCTCAGCGTATCACGTTAGCAATCAGCCCCAGCATTTT. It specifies CASSAYHVSNQPQHF.

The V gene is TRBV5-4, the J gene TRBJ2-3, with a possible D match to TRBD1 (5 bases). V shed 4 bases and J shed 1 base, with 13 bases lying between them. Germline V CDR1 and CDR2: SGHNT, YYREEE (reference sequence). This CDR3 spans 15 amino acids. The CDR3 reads CASSLKTARTDTQYF. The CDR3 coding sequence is TGTGCCAGCAGCCTGAAGACAGCTCGCACAGATACGCAGTATTTT.

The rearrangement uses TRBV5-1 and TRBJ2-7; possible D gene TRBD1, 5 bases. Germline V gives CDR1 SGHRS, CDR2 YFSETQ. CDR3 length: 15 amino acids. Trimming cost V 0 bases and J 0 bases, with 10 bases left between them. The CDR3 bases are TGCGCCAGCAGCTTGGCCCTAGGGGCCTCCTACGAGCAGTACTTC. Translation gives CASSLALGASYEQYF.

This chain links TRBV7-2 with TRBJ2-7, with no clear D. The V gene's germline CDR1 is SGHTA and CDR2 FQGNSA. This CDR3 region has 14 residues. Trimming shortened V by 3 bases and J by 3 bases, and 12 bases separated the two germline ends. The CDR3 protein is CASSFTRTYYEQYF. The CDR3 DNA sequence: TGTGCCAGCAGCTTCACTCGAACCTACTACGAGCAGTACTTC.

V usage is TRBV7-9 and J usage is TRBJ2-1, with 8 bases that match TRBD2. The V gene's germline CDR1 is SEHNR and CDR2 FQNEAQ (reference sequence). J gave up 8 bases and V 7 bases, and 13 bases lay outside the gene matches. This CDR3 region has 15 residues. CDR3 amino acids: CASTTAGALRYEQFF. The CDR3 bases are TGTGCCAGCACCACAGCGGGAGCCCTGAGGTATGAGCAGTTCTTC.

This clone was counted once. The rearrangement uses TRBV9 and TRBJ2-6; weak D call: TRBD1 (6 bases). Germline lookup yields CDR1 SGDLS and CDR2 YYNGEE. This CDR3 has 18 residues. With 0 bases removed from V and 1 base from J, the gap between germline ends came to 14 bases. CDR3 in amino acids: CASSVAPTGLSGANVLTF. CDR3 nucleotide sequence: TGTGCCAGCAGCGTAGCTCCGACAGGTCTATCTGGGGCCAACGTCCTGACTTTC. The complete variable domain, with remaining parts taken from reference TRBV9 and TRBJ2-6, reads DSGVTQTPKHLITATGQRVTLRCSPRSGDLSVYWYQQSLDQGLQFLIQYYNGEERAKGNILERFSAQQFPDLHSELNLSSLELGDSALYFCASSVAPTGLSGANVLTFGAGSRLTVL.

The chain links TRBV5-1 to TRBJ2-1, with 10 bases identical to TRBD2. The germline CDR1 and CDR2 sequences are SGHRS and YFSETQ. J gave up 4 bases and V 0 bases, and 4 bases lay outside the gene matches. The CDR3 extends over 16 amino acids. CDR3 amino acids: CASSLAPLAGYNEQFF. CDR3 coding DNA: TGCGCCAGCAGCTTGGCCCCACTAGCGGGGTACAATGAGCAGTTCTTC.

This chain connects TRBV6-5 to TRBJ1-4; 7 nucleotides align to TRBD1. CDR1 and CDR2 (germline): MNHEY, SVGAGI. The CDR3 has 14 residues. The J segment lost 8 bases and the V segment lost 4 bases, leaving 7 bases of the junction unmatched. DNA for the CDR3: TGTGCCAGCAGTTCGGCAGGGGGAGACGAAAAACTGTTTTTT. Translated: CASSSAGGDEKLFF.

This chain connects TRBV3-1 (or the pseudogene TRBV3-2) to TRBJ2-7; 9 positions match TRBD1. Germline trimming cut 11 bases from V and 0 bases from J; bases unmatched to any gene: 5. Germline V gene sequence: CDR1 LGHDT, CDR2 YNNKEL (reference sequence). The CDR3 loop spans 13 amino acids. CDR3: CAVGDRVSYEQYF. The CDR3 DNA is TGTGCCGTAGGGGACAGGGTCTCCTACGAGCAGTACTTC.

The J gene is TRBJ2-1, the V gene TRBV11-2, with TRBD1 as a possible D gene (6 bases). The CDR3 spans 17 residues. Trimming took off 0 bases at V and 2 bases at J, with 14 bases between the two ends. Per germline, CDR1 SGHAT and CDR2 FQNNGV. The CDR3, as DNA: TGTGCCAGCAGCTTAGATTCAGGCGGACAGCCCTACAATGAGCAGTTCTTC. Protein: CASSLDSGGQPYNEQFF.

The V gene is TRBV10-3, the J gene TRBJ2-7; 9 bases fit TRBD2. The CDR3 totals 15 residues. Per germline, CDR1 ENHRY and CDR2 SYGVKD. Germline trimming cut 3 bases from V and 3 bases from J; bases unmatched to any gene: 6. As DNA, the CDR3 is TGTGCCATCAGTGATAGGGTAGCGGGAGACTACGAGCAGTACTTC. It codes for CAISDRVAGDYEQYF.

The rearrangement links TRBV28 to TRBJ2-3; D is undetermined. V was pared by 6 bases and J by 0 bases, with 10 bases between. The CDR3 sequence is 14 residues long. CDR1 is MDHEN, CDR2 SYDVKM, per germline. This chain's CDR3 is CASSLPSSTDTQYF. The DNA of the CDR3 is TGTGCCAGCAGCCTCCCCTCGAGCACAGATACGCAGTATTTT. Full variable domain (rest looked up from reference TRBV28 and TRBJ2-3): DVKVTQSSRYLVKRTGEKVFLECVQDMDHENMFWYRQDPGLGLRLIYFSYDVKMKEKGDIPEGYSVSREKKERFSLILESASTNQTSMYLCASSLPSSTDTQYFGPGTRLTVL.